This T cell receptor beta chain was captured by sequencing in a study of OX40 agonist ivuxolimab in advanced cancers. Produced via immunoSEQ multiplex PCR; TCRdb's table is partial and in-frame only. The sample shows 80,000 to 100,000 clones, under 95% of them seen only once. Remarks on this clone: Its cognate antigen is unknown.

Study-wide results and limits: There was clonal expansion of CD4+ and CD8+ blood T cells by week 6 at 0.1 to 3.0 mg/kg.

With 5 bases removed from V and 7 bases from J, the gap between germline ends came to 11 bases. CDR3 size: 13 residues. CDR1 and CDR2 (germline): SEHNR, FQNEAQ (reference sequence). The chain uses TRBV7-9 and TRBJ2-2, with D perhaps TRBD2 (6 bases). This sample comprised CD4+ or CD8+ T cells sorted from blood, obtained in a trial of the OX40 agonist ivuxolimab. The source is an adult with an advanced solid tumor such as melanoma, head and neck, liver or kidney cancer. The DNA for the CDR3 is TGTGCCAGCAGCCGGGGGTCTATCGGGGAGCTGTTTTTT. Its translation: CASSRGSIGELFF.